This is a list of T cell receptor beta chains from one sample in a study of Ad26.COV2.S vaccination and SARS-CoV-2 variants. The method was immunoSEQ multiplex PCR; TCRdb's version includes in-frame clones alone and lacks a portion of them. The table records approximately 140,000 clones, around 86% of them present only once. The input for sequencing was peripheral blood, taken after recovery from COVID-19. Source of these receptors: a human donor who had recovered from COVID-19. CDR3s include the opening cysteine and the closing phenylalanine or tryptophan. The D gene is left open where the match is weak. A clone size is listed for some rows: how often the clone was seen (once, few, many), or a class if it is expanded.

j_call cdr3_length d_call clone_size v_call cdr3_aa cdr3_nt
TRBJ2-5 14 TRBD1 . TRBV6-2/TRBV6-3 CASSYLIQGGTQYF TGTGCCAGCAGTTACTTGATACAGGGGGGGACCCAGTACTTC
TRBJ1-3 14 . few TRBV19 CASTSLGSGNTIYF TGTGCCAGTACCTCATTGGGCTCTGGAAACACCATATATTTT
TRBJ2-5 16 . medium-sized TRBV3-1/TRBV3-2 CASSPSQGHPRETQYF TGTGCCAGCAGCCCGTCTCAGGGACACCCGCGAGAGACCCAGTACTTC
TRBJ1-1 15 TRBD1 . TRBV10-2 CASTITTGSNTEAFF TGCGCCAGCACCATAACGACAGGGTCGAACACTGAAGCTTTCTTT
TRBJ1-5 15 TRBD1 . TRBV3-1/TRBV3-2 CASSQGGQGNQPQHF TGTGCCAGCAGCCAGGGGGGACAGGGAAATCAGCCCCAGCATTTT
TRBJ2-2 16 TRBD1 . TRBV24-1 CATSDFGTGSTGELFF TGTGCCACCAGTGATTTCGGGACAGGGTCGACCGGGGAGCTGTTTTTT
TRBJ1-4 12 . few TRBV2 CASSEVQEKLFF TGTGCCAGCAGTGAAGTTCAGGAAAAACTGTTTTTT
TRBJ2-7 15 TRBD1 . TRBV3-1/TRBV3-2 CASSHSGQGRYEQYF TGTGCCAGCAGCCATAGTGGACAGGGAAGGTACGAGCAGTACTTC
TRBJ2-3 14 TRBD1 . TRBV5-4 CASSLTGTEGRQYF TGTGCCAGCAGCCTCACCGGGACAGAGGGGAGGCAGTATTTT
TRBJ2-7 15 . . TRBV28 CASRVGGLSVYEQYF TGTGCCAGCAGGGTCGGGGGACTCTCAGTCTACGAGCAGTACTTC
TRBJ2-5 11 . . TRBV27 CASSLGETQYF TGTGCCAGCAGTTTGGGAGAGACCCAGTACTTC
TRBJ1-3 16 TRBD1 . TRBV7-2 CASSLVGQGVGNTIYF TGTGCCAGCAGCTTAGTGGGACAGGGGGTTGGAAACACCATATATTTT
TRBJ2-7 12 . . TRBV15 CATSRAHYEQYF TGTGCCACCAGCAGAGCCCACTACGAGCAGTACTTC
TRBJ1-2 14 . . TRBV4-3 CASSQEGEGYGYTF TGCGCCAGCAGCCAAGAAGGGGAGGGCTATGGCTACACCTTC
TRBJ1-3 14 . . TRBV28 CASMGVEGGNTIYF TGTGCCAGCATGGGGGTGGAGGGTGGAAACACCATATATTTT
TRBJ2-5 16 TRBD1 . TRBV5-4 CASSLGQGEGQETQYF TGTGCCAGCAGCTTGGGACAGGGAGAGGGGCAAGAGACCCAGTACTTC
TRBJ1-4 14 . once TRBV27 CASSPGLSNEKLFF TGTGCCAGCAGTCCGGGACTGAGTAATGAAAAACTGTTTTTT
TRBJ2-7 14 . . TRBV4-1 CASSQVSEGSGQYF TGCGCCAGCAGCCAAGTAAGCGAGGGCAGCGGGCAGTACTTC
TRBJ1-1 13 . . TRBV12-3/TRBV12-4 CASSRRQYTEAFF TGTGCCAGCAGTCGGAGACAGTACACTGAAGCTTTCTTT
TRBJ1-2 12 . . TRBV3-1/TRBV3-2 CARSVPGEGYTF TGTGCCCGCTCGGTTCCAGGCGAGGGCTACACCTTC
TRBJ1-3 15 TRBD1 . TRBV27 CASTPTDREKDTIYF TGTGCCAGCACCCCTACGGACAGGGAAAAAGACACCATATATTTT
TRBJ2-2 17 . . TRBV10-2 CASSEFVAGENTGELFF TGCGCCAGCAGTGAGTTTGTCGCAGGGGAGAACACCGGGGAGCTGTTTTTT
TRBJ2-5 13 . . TRBV18 CASSPRMQETQYF TGTGCCAGCTCACCACGAATGCAAGAGACCCAGTACTTC
TRBJ2-3 14 TRBD1 . TRBV7-2 CASTRDRVPDTQYF TGTGCCAGCACCCGGGACAGGGTACCAGATACGCAGTATTTT
TRBJ1-3 17 . . TRBV9 CASSVEAPTLSGNTIYF TGTGCCAGCAGCGTAGAAGCTCCAACTCTCTCTGGAAACACCATATATTTT